These 7 T cell receptor beta chains share one sample of origin, sequenced in a study of long-term antiretroviral therapy in people with HIV. An immunoSEQ assay, version v3.0, was performed at survey level. Repertoires were generated with immunoSEQ multiplex PCR, while TCRdb's copy carries only in-frame clones and drops some. Here the sample spans around 19,000 clones, approximately 72% being singletons. The sequences come from unsorted PBMCs, collected 0.3 years after starting antiretroviral therapy. The receptor set was obtained from a woman aged 45-65 years with HIV.

The chain couples TRBV27 to TRBJ2-1; a possible D gene is TRBD2 (6 bases). The ends were cut back, 3 bases at V and 8 bases at J, with 14 bases in the middle. Germline CDR1 and CDR2: MNHEY and SMNVEV (reference sequence). The CDR3 covers 14 residues. CDR3 loop: CASSFLGGSYEQFF. The CDR3 coding sequence is TGTGCCAGCAGTTTTTTGGGAGGCAGCTATGAGCAGTTCTTC.

This chain joins TRBV7-2 and TRBJ2-1; 11 bases line up with TRBD2. This CDR3 spans 15 amino acids. Per germline, CDR1 SGHTA and CDR2 FQGNSA. The V segment lost 2 bases and the J segment 9 bases; nucleotides outside the gene matches: 6. The DNA for the CDR3 is TGTGCCAGCAGCTTAAGGGGGACTAGCGGAGGTGAGCAGTTCTTC. Amino acid sequence: CASSLRGTSGGEQFF.

The chain joins TRBV5-6 to TRBJ2-7; D remains unclear. Trimming took off 4 bases at V and 6 bases at J, with 23 bases between the two ends. CDR3 length: 16 amino acids. Germline-derived CDR1 and CDR2 are SGHDT and YYEEEE. CDR3 in amino acids: CASSRQGWAGPLEQYV. CDR3 nucleotide sequence: TGTGCCAGCAGCCGTCAAGGGTGGGCTGGCCCTCTCGAGCAGTACGTC.

This clone was recorded once. The chain has TRBV2 and TRBJ1-4; 8 bases are a match to TRBD1. CDR3 length: 13 residues. The J segment lost 8 bases and the V segment lost 5 bases, leaving 4 bases of the junction unmatched. The germline gives CDR1 SNHLY, CDR2 FYNNEI. The CDR3 DNA is TGTGCCAGCAGTATGGACAGGGAAGAAAAACTGTTTTTT. Protein product: CASSMDREEKLFF.

V and J are TRBV5-4 and TRBJ2-7; 11 bases align to TRBD1. The trim removed 0 bases at V and 3 bases at J, leaving 5 bases unmatched. CDR1 and CDR2 from the germline V gene are SGHNT and YYREEE (reference sequence). The CDR3 extends over 16 amino acids. CDR3 sequence: CASSLAVGTGGYEQYF. As DNA, the CDR3 is TGTGCCAGCAGCTTGGCTGTGGGGACAGGGGGCTACGAGCAGTACTTC.

This clone was counted once. The rearrangement links TRBV29-1 to TRBJ1-2; the match to TRBD1 covers 11 bases. CDR3 length: 13 residues. With 4 bases clipped from V and 7 bases from J, the junction kept 5 bases outside the gene matches. Germline CDR1 and CDR2: SQVTM and ANQGSEA. The CDR3 here is CSVGGQGVTGYTF. The DNA of the CDR3 is TGCAGCGTTGGGGGACAGGGGGTGACTGGCTACACCTTC.

The CDR3 DNA sequence: TGTGCCAGCAGATTGGGGACTAGCGGACCGACCTACGAGCAGTACTTC. Its translation: CASRLGTSGPTYEQYF. The chain is built from TRBV7-3 and TRBJ2-7, with 11 positions matching TRBD2. Trimming cost V 6 bases and J 2 bases; bases outside gene matches: 9. This CDR3 has 16 residues. In germline, CDR1 is SGHTA, CDR2 FQGTGA. Supplemented by reference TRBV7-3 and TRBJ2-7, the full variable domain reads GAGVSQTPSNKVTEKGKYVELRCDPISGHTALYWYRQSLGQGPEFLIYFQGTGAADDSGLPNDRFFAVRPEGSVSTLKIQRTERGDSAVYLCASRLGTSGPTYEQYFGPGTRLTVT.